This T cell receptor beta chain was identified during a study of early T cells in non-severe SARS-CoV-2 infection. This CDR3 comprises 17 residues. Germline assignment: CDR1 SGHNT and CDR2 YENEEA. The ends lost 3 bases at V and 2 bases at J; junction bases unmatched: 3. TCRdb fed the 5' RACE reads into MiXCR, producing one record per CDR3 protein. Among 70,000 or so distinct CDR3 sequences listed, roughly a tenth were seen once. This chain joins TRBV11-3 and TRBJ2-6, with TRBD2 matching 11 bases. Sequences were derived from whole blood, sampled at baseline. The sequence was collected from an adult who was a healthcare worker with PCR-confirmed SARS-CoV-2 infection or an uninfected control (not recorded which). The CDR3 reads CASSFGLAGTGANVLTF. CDR3 DNA sequence: TGTGCCAGCAGCTTTGGACTAGCGGGTACTGGGGCCAACGTCCTGACTTTC.